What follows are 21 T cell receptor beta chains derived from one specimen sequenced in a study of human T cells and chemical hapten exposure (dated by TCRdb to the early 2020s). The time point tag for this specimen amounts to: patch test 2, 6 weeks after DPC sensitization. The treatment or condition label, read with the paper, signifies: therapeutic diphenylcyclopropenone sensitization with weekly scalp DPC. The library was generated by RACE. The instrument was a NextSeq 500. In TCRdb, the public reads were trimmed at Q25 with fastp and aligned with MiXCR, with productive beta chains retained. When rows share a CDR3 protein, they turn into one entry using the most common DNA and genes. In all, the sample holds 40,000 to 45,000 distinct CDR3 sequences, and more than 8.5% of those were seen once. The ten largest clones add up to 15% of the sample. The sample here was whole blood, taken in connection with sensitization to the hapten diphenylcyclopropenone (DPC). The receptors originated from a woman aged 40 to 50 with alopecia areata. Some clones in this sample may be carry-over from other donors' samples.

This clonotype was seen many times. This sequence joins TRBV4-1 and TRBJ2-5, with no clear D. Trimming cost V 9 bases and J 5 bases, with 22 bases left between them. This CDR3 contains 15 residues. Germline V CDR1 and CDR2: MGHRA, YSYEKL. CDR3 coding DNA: TGCGCCAGTTGCGAGACCTTATCCCTCCGTGAGACCCAGTACTTC. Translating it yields CASCETLSLRETQYF.

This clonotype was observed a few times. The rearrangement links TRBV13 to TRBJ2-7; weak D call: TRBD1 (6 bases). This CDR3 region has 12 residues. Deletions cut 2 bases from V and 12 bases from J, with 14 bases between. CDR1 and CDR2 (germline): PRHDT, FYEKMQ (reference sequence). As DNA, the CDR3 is TGTGCCAGCAGCTTACAGGGCAGGGGCATGTACTTC. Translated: CASSLQGRGMYF.

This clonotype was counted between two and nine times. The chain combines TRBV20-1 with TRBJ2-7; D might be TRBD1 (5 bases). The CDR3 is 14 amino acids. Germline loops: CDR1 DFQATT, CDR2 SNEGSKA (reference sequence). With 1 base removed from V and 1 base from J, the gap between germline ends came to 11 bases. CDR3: CSARGQTKSYEQYF. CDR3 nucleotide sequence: TGCAGTGCTAGAGGACAGACAAAATCCTACGAGCAGTACTTC.

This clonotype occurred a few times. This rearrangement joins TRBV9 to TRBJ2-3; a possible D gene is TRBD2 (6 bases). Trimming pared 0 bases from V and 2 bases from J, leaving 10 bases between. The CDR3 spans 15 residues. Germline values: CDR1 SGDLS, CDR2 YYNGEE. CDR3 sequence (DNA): TGTGCCAGCAGCGTAGACCGGAGGGTCACAGATACGCAGTATTTT. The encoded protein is CASSVDRRVTDTQYF.

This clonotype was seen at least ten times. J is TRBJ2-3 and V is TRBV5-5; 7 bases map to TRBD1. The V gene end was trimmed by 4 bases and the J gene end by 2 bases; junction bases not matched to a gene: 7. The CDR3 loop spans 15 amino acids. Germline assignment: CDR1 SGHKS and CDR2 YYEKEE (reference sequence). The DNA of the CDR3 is TGTGCCAGCAGCAAAGTACAGGGGTTCACAGATACGCAGTATTTT. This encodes CASSKVQGFTDTQYF.

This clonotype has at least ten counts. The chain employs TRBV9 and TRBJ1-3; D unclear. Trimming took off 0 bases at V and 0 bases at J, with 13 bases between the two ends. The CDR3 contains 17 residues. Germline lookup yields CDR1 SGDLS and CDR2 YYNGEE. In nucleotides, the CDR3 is TGTGCCAGCAGCGTAGACCCCGGGAGGCTCTCTGGAAACACCATATATTTT. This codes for CASSVDPGRLSGNTIYF.

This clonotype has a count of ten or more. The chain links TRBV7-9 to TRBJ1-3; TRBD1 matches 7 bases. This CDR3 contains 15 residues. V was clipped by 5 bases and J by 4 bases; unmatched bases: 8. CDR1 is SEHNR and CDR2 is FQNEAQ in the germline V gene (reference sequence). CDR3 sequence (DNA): TGTGCCAGCAGCAGAGGGACAGTCCTAGGAAACACCATATATTTT. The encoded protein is CASSRGTVLGNTIYF.

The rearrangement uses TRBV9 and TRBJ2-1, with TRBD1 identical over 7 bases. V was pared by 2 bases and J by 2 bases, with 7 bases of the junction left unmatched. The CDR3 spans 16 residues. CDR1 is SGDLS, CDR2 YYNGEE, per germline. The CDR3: CASSVLVRGTYNEQFF. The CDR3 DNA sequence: TGTGCCAGCAGCGTCTTAGTCAGGGGGACCTACAATGAGCAGTTCTTC.

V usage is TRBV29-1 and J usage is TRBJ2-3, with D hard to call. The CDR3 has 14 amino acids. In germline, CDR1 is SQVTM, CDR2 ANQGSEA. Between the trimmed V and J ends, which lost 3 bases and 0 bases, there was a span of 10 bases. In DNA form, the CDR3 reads TGCAGCGTTGACCGCCCCCCTAGCACAGATACGCAGTATTTT. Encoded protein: CSVDRPPSTDTQYF.

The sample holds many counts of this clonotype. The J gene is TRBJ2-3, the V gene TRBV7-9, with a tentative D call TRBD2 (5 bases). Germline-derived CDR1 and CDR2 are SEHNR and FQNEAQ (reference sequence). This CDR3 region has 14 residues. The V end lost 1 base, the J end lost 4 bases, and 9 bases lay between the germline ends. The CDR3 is CASSLGEFSDTQYF. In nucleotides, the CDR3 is TGTGCCAGCAGCTTAGGGGAGTTCTCAGATACGCAGTATTTT.

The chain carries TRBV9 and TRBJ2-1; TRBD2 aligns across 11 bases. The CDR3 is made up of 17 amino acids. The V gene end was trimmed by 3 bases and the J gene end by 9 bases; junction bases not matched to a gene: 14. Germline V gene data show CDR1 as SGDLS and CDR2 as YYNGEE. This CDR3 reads CASSARLAGTSFSEQFF. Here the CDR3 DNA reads TGTGCCAGCAGCGCCCGACTAGCGGGGACCTCTTTTAGTGAGCAGTTCTTC.

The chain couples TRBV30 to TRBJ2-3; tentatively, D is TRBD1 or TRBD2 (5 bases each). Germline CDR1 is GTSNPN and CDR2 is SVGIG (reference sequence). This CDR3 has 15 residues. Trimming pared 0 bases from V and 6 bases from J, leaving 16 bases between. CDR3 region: CAWSVTGRRFDTQYF. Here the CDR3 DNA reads TGTGCCTGGAGTGTAACGGGACGGAGGTTCGATACGCAGTATTTT.

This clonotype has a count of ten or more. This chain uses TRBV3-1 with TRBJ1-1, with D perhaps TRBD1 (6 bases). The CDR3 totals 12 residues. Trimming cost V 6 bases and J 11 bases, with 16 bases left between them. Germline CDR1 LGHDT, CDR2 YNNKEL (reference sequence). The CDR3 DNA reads TGTGCCAGCAGTCCACCCCAGGGGAGGGCTTTCTTT. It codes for CASSPPQGRAFF.

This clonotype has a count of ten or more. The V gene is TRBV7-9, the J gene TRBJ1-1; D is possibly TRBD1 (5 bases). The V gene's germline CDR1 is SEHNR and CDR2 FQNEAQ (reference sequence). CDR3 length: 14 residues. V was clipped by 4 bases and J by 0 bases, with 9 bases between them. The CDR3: CASSSGTVNTEAFF. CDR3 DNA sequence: TGTGCCAGCAGCTCCGGGACGGTGAACACTGAAGCTTTCTTT.

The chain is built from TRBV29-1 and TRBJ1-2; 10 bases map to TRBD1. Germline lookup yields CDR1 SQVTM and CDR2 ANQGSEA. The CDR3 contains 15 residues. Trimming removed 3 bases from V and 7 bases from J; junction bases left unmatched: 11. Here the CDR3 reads CSVESAVGTGAGYTF. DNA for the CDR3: TGCAGCGTTGAGTCCGCAGTAGGGACAGGGGCTGGCTACACCTTC.

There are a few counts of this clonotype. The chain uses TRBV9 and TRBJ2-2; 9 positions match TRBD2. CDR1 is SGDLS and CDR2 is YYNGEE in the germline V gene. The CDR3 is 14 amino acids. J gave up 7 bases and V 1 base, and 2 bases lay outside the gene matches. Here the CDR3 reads CASSVRAGGGELFF. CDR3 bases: TGTGCCAGCAGCGTAAGAGCGGGGGGCGGGGAGCTGTTTTTT.

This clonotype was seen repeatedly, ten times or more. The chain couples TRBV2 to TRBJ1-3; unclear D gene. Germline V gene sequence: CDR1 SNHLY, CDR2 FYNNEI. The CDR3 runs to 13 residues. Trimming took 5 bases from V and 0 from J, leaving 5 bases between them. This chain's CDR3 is CASSRLSGNTIYF. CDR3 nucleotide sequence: TGTGCCAGCAGTCGGCTCTCTGGAAACACCATATATTTT.

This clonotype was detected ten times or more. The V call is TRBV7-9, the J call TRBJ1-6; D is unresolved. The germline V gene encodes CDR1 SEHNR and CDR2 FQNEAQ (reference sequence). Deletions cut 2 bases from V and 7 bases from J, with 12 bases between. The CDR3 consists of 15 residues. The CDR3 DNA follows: TGTGCCAGCAGCTTATCTGCAGATCTCAATTCACCCCTCCACTTT. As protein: CASSLSADLNSPLHF.

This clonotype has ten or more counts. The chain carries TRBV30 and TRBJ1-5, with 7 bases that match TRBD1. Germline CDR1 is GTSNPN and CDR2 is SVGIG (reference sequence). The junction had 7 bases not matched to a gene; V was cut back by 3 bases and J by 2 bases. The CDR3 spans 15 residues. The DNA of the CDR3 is TGTGCCTGGAGAGGACAGGTGGCTGGCAATCAGCCCCAGCATTTT. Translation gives CAWRGQVAGNQPQHF. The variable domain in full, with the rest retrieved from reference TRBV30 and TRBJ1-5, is SQTIHQWPATLVQPVGSPLSLECTVEGTSNPNLYWYRQAAGRGLQLLFYSVGIGQISSEVPQNLSASRPQDRQFILSSKKLLLSDSGFYLCAWRGQVAGNQPQHFGDGTRLSIL.

The DNA for the CDR3 is TGTGCCAGCAGATCGACAGGGACCTATAATTCACCCCTCCACTTT. It encodes CASRSTGTYNSPLHF. V gene TRBV12-3 or TRBV12-4 combines with J gene TRBJ1-6; 7 bases line up with TRBD1. V lost 6 bases and J lost 2; bases outside the gene matches: 4. The CDR3 is 15 residues long.

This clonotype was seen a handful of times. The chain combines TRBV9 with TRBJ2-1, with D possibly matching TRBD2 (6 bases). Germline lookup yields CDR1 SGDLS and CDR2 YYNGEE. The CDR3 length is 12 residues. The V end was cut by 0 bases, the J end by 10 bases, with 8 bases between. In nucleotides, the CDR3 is TGTGCCAGCAGCGTAGCGGAGGGAGAGCAGTTCTTC. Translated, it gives CASSVAEGEQFF.